This TCR beta chain was found in a study of cytomegalovirus exposure and HLA in healthy donors. The germline V gene encodes CDR1 WNHNN and CDR2 SYGVQD (reference sequence). This CDR3 is built from 15 residues. V shed 0 bases, J shed 0 bases, and the junction held 0 bases outside the gene matches. CMV serostatus was not recorded for this donor. PCR amplification relied on 60 Vbeta primers (plus 13 Jbeta primers). The method was immunoSEQ multiplex PCR; TCRdb's version includes in-frame clones alone and lacks a portion of them. Of around 90,000 clones in the sample, about four fifths were seen once. This clone showed up just a few times.

Sequencing was carried out using PBMCs. This TCR was recovered from a human donor in good health. The chain is built from TRBV10-1 and TRBJ2-7, with 9 bases aligning to TRBD1. CDR3 bases: TGCGCCAGCAGTGAGTCGACAGGGGGCTCCTACGAGCAGTACTTC. Protein sequence: CASSESTGGSYEQYF.